Given below is one T cell receptor beta chain in context. Generated by immunoSEQ multiplex PCR, the TCRdb table keeps only in-frame clones and is missing some. Of 50,000 to 70,000 clones in the sample, about 89% are singletons; the top ten hold over 1.5%. This CDR3 comprises 14 residues. Trimming took 9 bases from V and 2 from J, leaving 16 bases between them. Germline V CDR1 and CDR2: SEHNR, FQNEAQ (reference sequence). The sample belongs to a study of CD4 T cells in relation to SARS-CoV-2 and coronaviruses. Unexposed donor CD4+ T cells date from about 2011-2018, before the COVID-19 pandemic. The chain uses TRBV7-9 and TRBJ1-1; maybe TRBD1 (5 bases). Sequencing input: memory CD4+ T cells from PBMCs. This TCR derives from a human donor in good health. The CDR3 is CASHGWGLNTEAFF. CDR3 in DNA: TGTGCCAGTCATGGCTGGGGGTTAAACACTGAAGCTTTCTTT.